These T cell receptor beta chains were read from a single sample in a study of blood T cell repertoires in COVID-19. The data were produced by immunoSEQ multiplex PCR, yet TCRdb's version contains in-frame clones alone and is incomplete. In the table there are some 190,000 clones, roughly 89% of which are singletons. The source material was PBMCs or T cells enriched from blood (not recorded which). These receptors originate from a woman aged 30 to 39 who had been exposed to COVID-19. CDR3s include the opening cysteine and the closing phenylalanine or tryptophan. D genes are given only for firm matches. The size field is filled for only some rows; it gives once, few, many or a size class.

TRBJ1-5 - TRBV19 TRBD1 TGTGCCAGTAGTGTAACAGGGGCTGATGATCAGCCCCAGCATTTT CASSVTGADDQPQHF
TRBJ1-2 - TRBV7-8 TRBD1 TGTGCCAGCAGCTCCGGGACAGGAGTATATGGCTACACCTTC CASSSGTGVYGYTF
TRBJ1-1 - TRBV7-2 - TGTGCCAGCAGCTCAGGAGGCTGGGCTGAAGCTTTCTTT CASSSGGWAEAFF
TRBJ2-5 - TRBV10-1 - TGCGCCAGCAGTTCGGACAACCAAGAGACCCAGTACTTC CASSSDNQETQYF
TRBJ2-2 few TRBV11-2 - TGTGCCAGCAGCCCTCTTAGGGGTCGGACCGGGGAGCTGTTTTTT CASSPLRGRTGELFF
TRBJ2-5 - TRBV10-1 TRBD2 TGCGCCAGCAGTGAGAACGGCGGGGGGGTGGAGACCCAGTACTTC CASSENGGGVETQYF
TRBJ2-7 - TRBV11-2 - TGTGCCAGCAGCCCCAGCTCTAGCTCCTACGAGCAGTACTTC CASSPSSSSYEQYF
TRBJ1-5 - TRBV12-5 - TGTGCTAGTCTTTGGGGCGGATACGATCAGCCCCAGCATTTT CASLWGGYDQPQHF
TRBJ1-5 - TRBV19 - TGTGCCAGTACTTTGGAGGGTCGTAGCAATCAGCCCCAGCATTTT CASTLEGRSNQPQHF
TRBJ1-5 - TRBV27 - TGTGCCAGCAGTAGGGGACTCGGCGAGCCCCAGCATTTT CASSRGLGEPQHF
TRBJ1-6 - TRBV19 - TGTGCCAGTAGCCCCGGGAGGGCGAGCTCCTATAATTCACCCCTCCACTTT CASSPGRASSYNSPLHF
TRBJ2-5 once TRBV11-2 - TGTGCCAGCAGCTTAGTGACGGGGAAAGAGACCCAGTACTTC CASSLVTGKETQYF
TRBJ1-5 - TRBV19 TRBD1 TGTGCCAGTAGCGTCGGACAGGGACGCCATCAGCCCCAGCATTTT CASSVGQGRHQPQHF
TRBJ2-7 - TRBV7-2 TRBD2 TGTGCCAGCAGCCTGATAGCGGGGGGGCCTAGCGAGCAGTACTTC CASSLIAGGPSEQYF
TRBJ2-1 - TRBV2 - TGTGCCAGCAGTGAACTACGGGTCTCCTACAATGAGCAGTTCTTC CASSELRVSYNEQFF
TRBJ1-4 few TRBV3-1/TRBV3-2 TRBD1 TGTGCCAGCAGCCATGTCCCGGGACAGTCTCGGAATGAAAAACTGTTTTTT CASSHVPGQSRNEKLFF
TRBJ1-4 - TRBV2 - TGTGCCAGCGGCAGACAGGTTGGGGGTGAAAAACTGTTTTTT CASGRQVGGEKLFF
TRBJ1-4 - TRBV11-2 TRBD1 TGTGCCAGCAGCCGCTTGGACAGGGGTCATGAAAAACTGTTTTTT CASSRLDRGHEKLFF
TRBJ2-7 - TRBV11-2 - TGTGCCAGCAGCTTAGACAGGGCAGCCTACGAGCAGTACTTC CASSLDRAAYEQYF
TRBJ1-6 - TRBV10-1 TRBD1 TGCGCCAGCAGTGAGAGACAGGGAAACGGTTCACCCCTCCACTTT CASSERQGNGSPLHF
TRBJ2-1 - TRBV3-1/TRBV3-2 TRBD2 TGTGCCAGCAGCCATTCTCTCGGGGGGGCTTCCCAGTTCTTC CASSHSLGGASQFF
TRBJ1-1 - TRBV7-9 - TGTGCCAGCAGCTTAACGGAGTTTGAAGCTTTCTTT CASSLTEFEAFF
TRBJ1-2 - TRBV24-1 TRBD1 TGTGCCACCAGTGCCGTGCCAGGGGGGCATGGCTACACCTTC CATSAVPGGHGYTF
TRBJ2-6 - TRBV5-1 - TGCGCCAGCAGCTCTGGAGCTTACTCTGGGGCCAACGTCCTGACTTTC CASSSGAYSGANVLTF
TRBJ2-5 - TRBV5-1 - TGCGCCAGCAGCTTGGGACCGGGAGAGACCCAGTACTTC CASSLGPGETQYF
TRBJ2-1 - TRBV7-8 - TGTGCCAGCAGCTTAAGGCAGGGGGGCCAGTTCTTC CASSLRQGGQFF
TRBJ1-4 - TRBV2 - TGTGCCAGCAGTGGCAATTCCAGGGGTGGTGAAAAACTGTTTTTT CASSGNSRGGEKLFF
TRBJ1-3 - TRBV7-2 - TGTGCCAGCAGCTTAGCAACAGGGCCTGGAAACACCATATATTTT CASSLATGPGNTIYF
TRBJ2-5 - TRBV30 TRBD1 TGTGCCTGGAGCCATGACAGGGGCCCTAATATCAAGGAGACCCAGTACTTC CAWSHDRGPNIKETQYF
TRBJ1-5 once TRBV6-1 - TGTGCCAGCAGTGAATTAGGGAGCGCGCAGGCCAATCAGCCCCAGCATTTT CASSELGSAQANQPQHF
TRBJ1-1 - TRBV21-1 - TGTGCCAGCAGCATTGGTTCACAGGGTGTAATGAACACTGAAGCTTTCTTT CASSIGSQGVMNTEAFF
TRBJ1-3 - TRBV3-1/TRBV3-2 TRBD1 TGTGCCAGCAGCCAAGGGAACGCTGTGGGGACAGGATCTGGAAACACCATATATTTT CASSQGNAVGTGSGNTIYF
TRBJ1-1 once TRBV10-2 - TGCGCCAGCAGTTTATCCCGGGTGAACACTGAAGCTTTCTTT CASSLSRVNTEAFF
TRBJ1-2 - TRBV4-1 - TGCGCCAGCAGCCAAGGGGAGGCCGTCTACTATGGCTACACCTTC CASSQGEAVYYGYTF
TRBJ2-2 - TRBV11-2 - TGTGCCAGCAGCTTAATACTGGGGGGGCCTAACACCGGGGAGCTGTTTTTT CASSLILGGPNTGELFF
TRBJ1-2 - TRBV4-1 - TGCGCCAGCAGCCAAGCGGTAGCAGGGGCGAGTGGCTACACCTTC CASSQAVAGASGYTF
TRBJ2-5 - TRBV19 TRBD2 TGTGCCAGTAGTATAGATAGCGGGGCGGGGGAGACCCAGTACTTC CASSIDSGAGETQYF
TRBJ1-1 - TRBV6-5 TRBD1 TGTGCCAGCAGTTTACGCCCGGGACAGGGTAATACTGAAGCTTTCTTT CASSLRPGQGNTEAFF
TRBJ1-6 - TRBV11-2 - TGTGCCAGCAGCTTAGGTGCAGGCTATAATTCACCCCTCCACTTT CASSLGAGYNSPLHF
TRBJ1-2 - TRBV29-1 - TGCAGCGTTGAGTCAGCTAACTATGGCTACACCTTC CSVESANYGYTF
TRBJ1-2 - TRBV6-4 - TGTGCCAGCAGTGAAACCGCGGACTATGGCTACACCTTC CASSETADYGYTF
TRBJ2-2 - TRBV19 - TGTGCCAGTAGTACCAGGAACACCGGGGAGCTGTTTTTT CASSTRNTGELFF
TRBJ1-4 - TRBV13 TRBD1 TGTGCCAGCAGCTTAGACAGGGGGAATGAAAAACTGTTTTTT CASSLDRGNEKLFF
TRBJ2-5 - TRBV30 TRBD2 TGTGCCCATGGACTAGCGGGGATATACTTC CAHGLAGIYF
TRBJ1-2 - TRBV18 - TGTGCCAGCTCACCATCACAGAATGGCTACACCTTC CASSPSQNGYTF
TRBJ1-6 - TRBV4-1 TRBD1 TGCGCCAGCAGCCAAGATCTAGGGGCAGGGGGCGGATCACCCCTCCACTTT CASSQDLGAGGGSPLHF
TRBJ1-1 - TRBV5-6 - TGTGCCAGCAGCTTTATTCAGGGTGCGAACACTGAAGCTTTCTTT CASSFIQGANTEAFF
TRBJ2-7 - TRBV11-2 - TGTGCCAGCAGCCTAGTGGGGTTCGGGACCTACGAGCAGTACTTC CASSLVGFGTYEQYF
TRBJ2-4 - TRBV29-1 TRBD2 TGCAGCGCACTCCTTAGCGGGGGGCCAAACATTCAGTACTTC CSALLSGGPNIQYF